This T cell receptor beta chain was sequenced during a study of blood T cells in healthy people across ages. On the study more broadly: In model experiments, template switching was able to capture about one barcoded beta molecule for every two T cells that were present.

Comments on this clonotype: Its antigen is undetermined.

Study conclusions and caveats: Estimated diversity, derived from one million T cells, was regarded as an underestimate. A strong correlation between TCR beta diversity and naive T cell percentage was seen.

The CDR3 consists of 14 residues. V was cut by 1 base and J by 2 bases, with 5 bases left in between. The V gene's germline CDR1 is SGHTA and CDR2 FQGTGA. Caucasian individuals from Russia who were healthy and aged about 6 to 95 acted as donors. A sample-barcoded 5' primer and a J-beta primer mix were used in a second PCR of roughly 7 to 12 cycles. TCRdb analysed the 5' RACE reads with MiXCR anew, one entry per CDR3 protein. The repertoire holds fewer than 2 million distinct CDR3 sequences, with approximately 39% as singletons. The sequence was collected from a human donor in good health. The rearrangement links TRBV7-3 to TRBJ2-2; D is ambiguous. The sequencing input was blood. The CDR3 DNA follows: TGTGCCAGCAGCTTAAGTTTTAACACCGGGGAGCTGTTTTTT. It yields the protein CASSLSFNTGELFF.